The source of this TCR beta chain is a study of cytomegalovirus exposure and HLA in healthy donors. Notes on this clone: Its target is unknown.

Primers for the PCR totalled 60 Vbeta and 13 Jbeta. The data were produced by immunoSEQ multiplex PCR, yet TCRdb's version contains in-frame clones alone and is incomplete. The table includes some 120,000 clones, roughly four fifths detected once. CDR1 and CDR2 from the germline V gene are MNHEY and SVGAGI. V was trimmed by 0 bases and J by 6 bases, leaving 14 bases between them. The CDR3 has 16 amino acids. Findings and caveats of the study: Later analysis identified a missense DCLRE1C variant that was linked to TCR beta V- and J-gene trimming.

This clonotype was sampled from a man younger than 45 in good health and CMV-seropositive. The chain is built from TRBV6-5 and TRBJ1-4; D unresolved. Material: PBMCs. This CDR3 is CASSYSRGRRYEKLFF. In DNA form, the CDR3 reads TGTGCCAGCAGTTACTCTAGAGGGCGGCGGTATGAAAAACTGTTTTTT.